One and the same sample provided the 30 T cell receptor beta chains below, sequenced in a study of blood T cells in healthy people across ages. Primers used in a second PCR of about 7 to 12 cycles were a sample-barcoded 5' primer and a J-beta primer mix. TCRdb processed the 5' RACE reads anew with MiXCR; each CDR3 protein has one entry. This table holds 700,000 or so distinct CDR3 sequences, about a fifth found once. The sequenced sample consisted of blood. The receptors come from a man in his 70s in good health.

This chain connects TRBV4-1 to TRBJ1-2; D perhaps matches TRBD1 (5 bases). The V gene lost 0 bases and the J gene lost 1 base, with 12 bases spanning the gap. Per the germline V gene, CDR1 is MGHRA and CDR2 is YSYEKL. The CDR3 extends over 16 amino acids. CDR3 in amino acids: CASSQEPREGNYGYTF. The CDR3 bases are TGCGCCAGCAGCCAAGAACCCAGGGAGGGTAACTATGGCTACACCTTC.

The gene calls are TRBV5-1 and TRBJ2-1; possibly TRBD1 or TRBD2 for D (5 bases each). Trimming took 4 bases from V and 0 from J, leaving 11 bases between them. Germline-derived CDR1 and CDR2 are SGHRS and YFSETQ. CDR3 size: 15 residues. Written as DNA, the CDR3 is TGCGCCAGCAGCGGTTGGGGGAGCTCCTACAATGAGCAGTTCTTC. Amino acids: CASSGWGSSYNEQFF.

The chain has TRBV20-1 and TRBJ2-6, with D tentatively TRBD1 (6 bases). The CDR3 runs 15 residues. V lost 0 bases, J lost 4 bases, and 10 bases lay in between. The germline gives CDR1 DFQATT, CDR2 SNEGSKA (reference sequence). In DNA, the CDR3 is TGCAGTGCTAGAGATGCAGGGACAGGGGCCAACGTCCTGACTTTC. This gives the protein CSARDAGTGANVLTF.

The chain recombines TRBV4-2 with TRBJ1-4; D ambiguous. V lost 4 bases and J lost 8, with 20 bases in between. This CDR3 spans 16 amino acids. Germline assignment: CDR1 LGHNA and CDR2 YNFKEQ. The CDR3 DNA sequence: TGTGCCAGCAGCCCTACCGATGGCCCCGGCGGAGAAAAACTGTTTTTT. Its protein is CASSPTDGPGGEKLFF.

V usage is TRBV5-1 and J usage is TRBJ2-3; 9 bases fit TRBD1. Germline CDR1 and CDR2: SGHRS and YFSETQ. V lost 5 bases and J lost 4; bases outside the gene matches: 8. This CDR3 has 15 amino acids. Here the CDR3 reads CASRPGTGKSDTQYF. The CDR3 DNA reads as TGCGCCAGCAGACCCGGGACAGGGAAGTCAGATACGCAGTATTTT.

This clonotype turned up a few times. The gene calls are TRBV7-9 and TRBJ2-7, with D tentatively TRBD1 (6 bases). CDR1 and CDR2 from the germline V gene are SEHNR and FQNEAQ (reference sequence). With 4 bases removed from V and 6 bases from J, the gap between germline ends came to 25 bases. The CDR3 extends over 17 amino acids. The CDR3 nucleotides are TGTGCCAGCAGCTCACACGACCAGACAGGAATTAGGTCCGAGCAGTACTTC. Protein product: CASSSHDQTGIRSEQYF.

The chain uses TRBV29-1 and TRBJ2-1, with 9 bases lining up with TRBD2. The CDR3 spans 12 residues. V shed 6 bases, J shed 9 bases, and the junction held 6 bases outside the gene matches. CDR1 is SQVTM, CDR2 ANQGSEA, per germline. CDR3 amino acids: CSVPSGKGEQFF. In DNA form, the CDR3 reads TGCAGCGTCCCTAGCGGGAAAGGTGAGCAGTTCTTC.

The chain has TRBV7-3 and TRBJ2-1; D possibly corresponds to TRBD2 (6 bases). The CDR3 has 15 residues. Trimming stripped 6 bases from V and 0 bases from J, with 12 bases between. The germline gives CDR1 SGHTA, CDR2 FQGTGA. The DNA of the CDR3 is TGTGCCAGCAGACCGACTAGTAACTCCTACAATGAGCAGTTCTTC. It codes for CASRPTSNSYNEQFF. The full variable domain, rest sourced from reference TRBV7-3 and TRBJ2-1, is GAGVSQTPSNKVTEKGKYVELRCDPISGHTALYWYRQSLGQGPEFLIYFQGTGAADDSGLPNDRFFAVRPEGSVSTLKIQRTERGDSAVYLCASRPTSNSYNEQFFGPGTRLTVL.

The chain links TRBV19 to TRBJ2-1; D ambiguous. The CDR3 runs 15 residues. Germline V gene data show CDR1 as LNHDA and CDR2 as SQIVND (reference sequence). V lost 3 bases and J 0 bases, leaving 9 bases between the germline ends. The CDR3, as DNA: TGTGCCAGTAGTATTACCAGCAACTCCTACAATGAGCAGTTCTTC. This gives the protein CASSITSNSYNEQFF.

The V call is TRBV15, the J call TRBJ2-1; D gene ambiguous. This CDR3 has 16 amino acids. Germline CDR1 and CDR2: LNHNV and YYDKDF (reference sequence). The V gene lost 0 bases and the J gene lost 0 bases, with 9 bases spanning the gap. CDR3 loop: CATSRDTVGSYNEQFF. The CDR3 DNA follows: TGTGCCACCAGCAGAGATACAGTCGGCTCCTACAATGAGCAGTTCTTC.

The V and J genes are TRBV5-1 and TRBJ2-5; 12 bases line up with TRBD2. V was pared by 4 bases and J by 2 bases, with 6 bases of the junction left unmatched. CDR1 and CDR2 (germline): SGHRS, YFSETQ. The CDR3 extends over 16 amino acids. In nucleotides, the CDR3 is TGCGCCAGCAGCACCGGACTAGCGGGACCACAAGAGACCCAGTACTTC. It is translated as CASSTGLAGPQETQYF.

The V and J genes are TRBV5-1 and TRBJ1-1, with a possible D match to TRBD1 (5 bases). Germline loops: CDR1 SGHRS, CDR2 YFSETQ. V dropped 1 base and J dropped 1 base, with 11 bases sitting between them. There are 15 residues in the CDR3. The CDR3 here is CASSLLGRRNTEAFF. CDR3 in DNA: TGCGCCAGCAGCTTGTTGGGACGAAGGAACACTGAAGCTTTCTTT.

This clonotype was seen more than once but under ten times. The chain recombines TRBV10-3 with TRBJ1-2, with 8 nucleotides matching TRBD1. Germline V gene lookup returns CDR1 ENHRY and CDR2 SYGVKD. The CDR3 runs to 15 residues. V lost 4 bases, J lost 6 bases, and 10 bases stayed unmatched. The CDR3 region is CAISASDRANHGYTF. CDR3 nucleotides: TGTGCCATCAGTGCCTCGGACAGGGCGAACCATGGCTACACCTTC.

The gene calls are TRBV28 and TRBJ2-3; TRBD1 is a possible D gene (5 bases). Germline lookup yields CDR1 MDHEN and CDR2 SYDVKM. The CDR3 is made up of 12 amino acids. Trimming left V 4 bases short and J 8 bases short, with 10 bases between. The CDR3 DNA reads TGTGCCAGCAGTTGGGGCGTAGGTACGCAGTATTTT. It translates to CASSWGVGTQYF.

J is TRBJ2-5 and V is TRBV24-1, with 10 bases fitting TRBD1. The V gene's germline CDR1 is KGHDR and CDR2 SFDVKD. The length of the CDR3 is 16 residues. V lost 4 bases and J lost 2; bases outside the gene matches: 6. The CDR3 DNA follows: TGTGCCACCAGTGACTTGGGGACAGGGGCTCAAGAGACCCAGTACTTC. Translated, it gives CATSDLGTGAQETQYF.

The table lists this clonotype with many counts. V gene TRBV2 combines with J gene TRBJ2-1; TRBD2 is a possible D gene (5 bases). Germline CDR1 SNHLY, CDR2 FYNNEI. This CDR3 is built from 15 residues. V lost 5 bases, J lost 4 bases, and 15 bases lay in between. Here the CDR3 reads CASSLGPDSYNEQFF. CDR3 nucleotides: TGTGCCAGCAGTTTGGGCCCGGACTCTTACAATGAGCAGTTCTTC.

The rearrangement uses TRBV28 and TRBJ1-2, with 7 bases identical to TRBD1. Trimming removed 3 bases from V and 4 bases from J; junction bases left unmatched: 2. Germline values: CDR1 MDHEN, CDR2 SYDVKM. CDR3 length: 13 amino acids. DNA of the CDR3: TGTGCCAGCAGTTTCAACAGGGGCTATGGCTACACCTTC. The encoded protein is CASSFNRGYGYTF.

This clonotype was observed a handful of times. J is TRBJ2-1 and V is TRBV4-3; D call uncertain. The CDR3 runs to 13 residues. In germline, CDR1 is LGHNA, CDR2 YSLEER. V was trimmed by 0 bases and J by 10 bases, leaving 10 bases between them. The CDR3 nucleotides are TGCGCCAGCAGCCAAGAAGGACGCGTCGAGCAGTTCTTC. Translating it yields CASSQEGRVEQFF.

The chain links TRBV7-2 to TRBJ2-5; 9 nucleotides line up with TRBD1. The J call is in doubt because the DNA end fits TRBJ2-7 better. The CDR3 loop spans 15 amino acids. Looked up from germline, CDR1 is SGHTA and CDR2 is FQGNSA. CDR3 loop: CASSLGGTGYNEQYV. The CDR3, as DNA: TGTGCCAGCAGCTTAGGCGGGACAGGGTACAACGAGCAGTACGTC.

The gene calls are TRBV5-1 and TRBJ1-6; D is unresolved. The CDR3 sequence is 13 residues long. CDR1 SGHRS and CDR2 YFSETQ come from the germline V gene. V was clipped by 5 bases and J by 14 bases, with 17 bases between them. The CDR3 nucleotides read TGCGCCAGCAGAGGTACAGCCCATCTCACCCTCCACTTT. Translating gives CASRGTAHLTLHF. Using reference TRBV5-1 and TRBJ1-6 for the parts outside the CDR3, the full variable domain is KAGVTQTPRYLIKTRGQQVTLSCSPISGHRSVSWYQQTPGQGLQFLFEYFSETQRNKGNFPGRFSGRQFSNSRSEMNVSTLELGDSALYLCASRGTAHLTLHFGNGTRLTVT.

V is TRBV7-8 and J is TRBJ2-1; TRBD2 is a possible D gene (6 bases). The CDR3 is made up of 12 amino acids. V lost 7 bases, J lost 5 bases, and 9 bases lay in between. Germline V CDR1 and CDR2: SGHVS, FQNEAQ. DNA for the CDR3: TGTGCCAGCATCGGGAGTGACAATGAGCAGTTCTTC. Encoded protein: CASIGSDNEQFF.

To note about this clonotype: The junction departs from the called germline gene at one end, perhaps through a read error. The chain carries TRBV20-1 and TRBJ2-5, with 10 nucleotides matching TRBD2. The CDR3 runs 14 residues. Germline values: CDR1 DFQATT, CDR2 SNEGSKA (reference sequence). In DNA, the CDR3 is TGCAGTGCTAAGGACTGGAGAGCGGGAGGGTATCCGCCTTTC. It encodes CSAKDWRAGGYPPF.

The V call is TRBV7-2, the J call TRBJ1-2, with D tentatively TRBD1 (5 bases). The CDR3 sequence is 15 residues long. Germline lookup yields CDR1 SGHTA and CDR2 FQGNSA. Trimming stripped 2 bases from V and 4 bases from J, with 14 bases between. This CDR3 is CASSLTSAGPYGYTF. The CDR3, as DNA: TGTGCCAGCAGCTTAACCTCGGCAGGGCCCTATGGCTACACCTTC.

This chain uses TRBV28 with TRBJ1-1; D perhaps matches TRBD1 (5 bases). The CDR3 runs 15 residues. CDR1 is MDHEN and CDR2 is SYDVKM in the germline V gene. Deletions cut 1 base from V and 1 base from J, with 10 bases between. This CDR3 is CASSLSTGGNTEAFF. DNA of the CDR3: TGTGCCAGCAGTTTATCAACGGGGGGGAACACTGAAGCTTTCTTT.

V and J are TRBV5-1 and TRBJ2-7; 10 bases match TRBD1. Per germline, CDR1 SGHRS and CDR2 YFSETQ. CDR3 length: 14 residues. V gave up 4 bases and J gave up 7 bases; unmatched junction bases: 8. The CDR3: CASSPGQGLGEQYF. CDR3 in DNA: TGCGCCAGCAGCCCGGGACAGGGGCTTGGGGAGCAGTACTTC.

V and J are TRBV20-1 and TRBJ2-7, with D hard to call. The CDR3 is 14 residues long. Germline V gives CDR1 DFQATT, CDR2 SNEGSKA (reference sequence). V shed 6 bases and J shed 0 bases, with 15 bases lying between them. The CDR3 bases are TGCAGTGCAGAGAGGACGGATAGCTCCTACGAGCAGTACTTC. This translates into CSAERTDSSYEQYF.

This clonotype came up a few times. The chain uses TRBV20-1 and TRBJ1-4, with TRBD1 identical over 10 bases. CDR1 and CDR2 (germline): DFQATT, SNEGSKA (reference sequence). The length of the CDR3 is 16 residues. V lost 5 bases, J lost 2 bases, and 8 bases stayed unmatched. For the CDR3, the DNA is TGCAGTGCTGGCCGACAGGGGGCTACGACTAATGAAAAACTGTTTTTT. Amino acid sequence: CSAGRQGATTNEKLFF.

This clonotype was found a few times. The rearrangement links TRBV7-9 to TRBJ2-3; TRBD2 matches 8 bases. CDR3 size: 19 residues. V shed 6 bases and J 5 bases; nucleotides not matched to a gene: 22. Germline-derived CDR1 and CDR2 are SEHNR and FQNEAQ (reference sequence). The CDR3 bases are TGTGCCAGCAGTTCAATCGGCCTCATAGCGGGGAATTCCAAAGATACGCAGTATTTT. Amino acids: CASSSIGLIAGNSKDTQYF.

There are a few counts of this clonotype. CDR3 bases: TGTGCCAGCAGCTTGACAGCGGGGGTTAACTATGGCTACACCTTC. Residues: CASSLTAGVNYGYTF. The chain carries TRBV5-5 and TRBJ1-2, with D possibly being TRBD1 (5 bases). This CDR3 spans 15 amino acids. V was shortened by 1 base and J by 1 base, with 11 bases between the two germline ends. Germline CDR1 SGHKS, CDR2 YYEKEE (reference sequence).

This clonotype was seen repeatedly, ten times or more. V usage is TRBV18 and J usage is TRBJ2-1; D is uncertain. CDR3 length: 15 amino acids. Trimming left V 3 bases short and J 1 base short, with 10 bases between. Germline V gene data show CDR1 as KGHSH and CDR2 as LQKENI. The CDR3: CASSPTKISYNEQFF. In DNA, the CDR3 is TGTGCCAGCTCACCTACAAAGATATCCTACAATGAGCAGTTCTTC.